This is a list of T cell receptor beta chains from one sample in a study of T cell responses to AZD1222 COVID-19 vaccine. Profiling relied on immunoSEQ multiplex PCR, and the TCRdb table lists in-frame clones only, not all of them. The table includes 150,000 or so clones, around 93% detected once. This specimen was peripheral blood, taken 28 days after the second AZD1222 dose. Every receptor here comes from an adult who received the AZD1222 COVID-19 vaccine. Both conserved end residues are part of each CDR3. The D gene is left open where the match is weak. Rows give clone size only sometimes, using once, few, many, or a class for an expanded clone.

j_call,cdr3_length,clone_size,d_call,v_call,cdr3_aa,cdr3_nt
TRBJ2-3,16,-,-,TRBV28,CASSPPRQTPTDTQYF,TGTGCCAGCAGTCCCCCTCGGCAGACCCCCACAGATACGCAGTATTTT
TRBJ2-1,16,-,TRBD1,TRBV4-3,CASSRETTGGFDEQFF,TGCGCCAGCAGCCGGGAGACGACAGGGGGTTTCGATGAGCAGTTCTTC
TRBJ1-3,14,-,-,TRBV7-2,CASSSSSSGNTIYF,TGTGCCAGCAGCTCGAGTAGCTCTGGAAACACCATATATTTT
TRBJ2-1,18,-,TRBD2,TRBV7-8,CASSFRLAGGSSYNEQFF,TGTGCCAGCAGCTTCCGACTAGCGGGAGGCTCCTCTTACAATGAGCAGTTCTTC
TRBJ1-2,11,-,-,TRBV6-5,CASKGEIGYTF,TGTGCCAGCAAAGGGGAAATCGGCTACACCTTC
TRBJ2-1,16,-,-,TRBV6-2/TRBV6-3,CASSYGRPSSYNEQFF,TGTGCCAGCAGTTATGGAAGGCCGAGCTCCTACAATGAGCAGTTCTTC
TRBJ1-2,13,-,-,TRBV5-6,CASSQDRYYGYTF,TGTGCCAGCAGCCAGGACAGATACTATGGCTACACCTTC
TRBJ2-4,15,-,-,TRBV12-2,CASRLNIEAKNIQYF,TGTGCAAGTCGCCTCAACATAGAAGCCAAAAACATTCAGTACTTC
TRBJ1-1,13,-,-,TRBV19,CASSIVVNTEAFF,TGTGCCAGTAGTATAGTGGTAAACACTGAAGCTTTCTTT
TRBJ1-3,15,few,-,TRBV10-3,CAIRATGTSGNTIYF,TGTGCCATCAGAGCTACCGGGACATCCGGAAACACCATATATTTT
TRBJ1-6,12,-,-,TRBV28,CASSAGSSPLHF,TGTGCCAGCAGCGCAGGAAGCTCACCCCTCCACTTT
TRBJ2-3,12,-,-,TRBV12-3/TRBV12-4,CASSPDRHTQYF,TGTGCCAGCAGTCCCGACAGGCATACGCAGTATTTT
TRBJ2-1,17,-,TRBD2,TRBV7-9,CASSTPGTSGSDNEQFF,TGTGCCAGCAGCACCCCTGGGACTAGCGGGAGTGACAATGAGCAGTTCTTC
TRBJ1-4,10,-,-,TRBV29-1,CSVVDEKLFF,TGCAGCGTAGTGGATGAAAAACTGTTTTTT
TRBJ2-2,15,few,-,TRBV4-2,CASSQRTENTGELFF,TGTGCCAGCAGCCAAAGGACAGAGAACACCGGGGAGCTGTTTTTT
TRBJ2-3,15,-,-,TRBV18,CASSPRWESTDTQYF,TGTGCCAGCTCACCCCGGTGGGAAAGCACAGATACGCAGTATTTT
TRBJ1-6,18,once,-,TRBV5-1,CASSLGTASSSYNSPLHF,TGCGCCAGCAGCCTTGGGACGGCCAGTAGCTCCTATAATTCACCCCTCCACTTT
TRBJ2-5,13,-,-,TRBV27,CASRPGGRETQYF,TGTGCCAGCAGACCAGGGGGGCGGGAGACCCAGTACTTC
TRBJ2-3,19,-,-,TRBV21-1,CASSTLAGGHNLRTDTQYF,TGTGCCAGCAGCACGTTAGCGGGAGGCCACAACCTTCGCACAGATACGCAGTATTTT
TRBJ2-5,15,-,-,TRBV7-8,CASSLVPGIQETQYF,TGTGCCAGCAGCTTAGTTCCGGGGATCCAAGAGACCCAGTACTTC
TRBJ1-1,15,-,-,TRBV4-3,CASSQDWTENTEAFF,TGCGCCAGCAGCCAAGATTGGACGGAGAACACTGAAGCTTTCTTT
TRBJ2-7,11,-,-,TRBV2,CASSAVSEQYF,TGTGCCAGCAGTGCGGTCAGCGAGCAGTACTTC
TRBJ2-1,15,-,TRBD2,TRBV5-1,CASSLSGSSYNEQFF,TGCGCCAGCAGCTTGAGCGGGAGTTCCTACAATGAGCAGTTCTTC
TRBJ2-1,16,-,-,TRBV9,CASSVTGTSFYNEQFF,TGTGCCAGCAGCGTAACCGGGACCAGCTTTTACAATGAGCAGTTCTTC
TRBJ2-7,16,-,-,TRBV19,CASSITRESLSYEQYF,TGTGCCAGTAGTATCACGAGGGAGTCCCTTTCCTACGAGCAGTACTTC
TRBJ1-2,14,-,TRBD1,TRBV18,CASSLGQGKSGYTF,TGTGCCAGCTCACTGGGACAGGGGAAGAGCGGCTACACCTTC
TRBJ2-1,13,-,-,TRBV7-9,CASSLVGYNEQFF,TGTGCCAGCAGCTTAGTTGGGTACAATGAGCAGTTCTTC
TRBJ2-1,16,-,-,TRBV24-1,CATSDLQSTRYNEQFF,TGTGCCACCAGTGATTTGCAGAGTACGAGATACAATGAGCAGTTCTTC
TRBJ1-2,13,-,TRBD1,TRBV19,CASSAGQGYGYTF,TGTGCCAGTAGTGCCGGACAGGGCTATGGCTACACCTTC
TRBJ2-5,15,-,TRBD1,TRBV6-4,CASSPGQGGQETQYF,TGTGCCAGCAGCCCGGGACAGGGGGGTCAAGAGACCCAGTACTTC
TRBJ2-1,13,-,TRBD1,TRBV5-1,CASHRDSYNEQFF,TGCGCCAGCCACCGGGACAGCTACAATGAGCAGTTCTTC
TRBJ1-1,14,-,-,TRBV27,CASRKQGLNTEAFF,TGTGCCAGCAGGAAACAGGGATTGAACACTGAAGCTTTCTTT
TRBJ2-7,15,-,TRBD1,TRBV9,CASSVAGQGSYEQYF,TGTGCCAGCAGCGTAGCGGGACAGGGGTCCTACGAGCAGTACTTC
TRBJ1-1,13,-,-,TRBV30,CAWSPTVQGGAFF,TGTGCCTGGAGTCCTACCGTACAGGGAGGAGCTTTCTTT
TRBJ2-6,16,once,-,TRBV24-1,CATSDYDKTGANVLTF,TGTGCCACCAGTGACTATGACAAGACTGGGGCCAACGTCCTGACTTTC
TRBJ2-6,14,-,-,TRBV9,CASSVQTGANVLTF,TGTGCCAGCAGCGTACAAACTGGGGCCAACGTCCTGACTTTC
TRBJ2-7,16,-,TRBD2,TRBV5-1,CASSDVTSTRAYEQYF,TGCGCCAGCAGCGATGTGACTAGCACGCGAGCCTACGAGCAGTACTTC
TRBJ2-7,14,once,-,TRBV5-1,CASSVGERIYEQYF,TGCGCCAGCAGTGTGGGGGAGAGGATCTACGAGCAGTACTTC
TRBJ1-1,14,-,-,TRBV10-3,CAISEPRGANEAFF,TGTGCCATCAGTGAGCCTCGAGGGGCGAATGAAGCTTTCTTT
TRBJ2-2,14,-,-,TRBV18,CASSGQLNTGELFF,TGTGCCAGCTCCGGACAGCTTAACACCGGGGAGCTGTTTTTT
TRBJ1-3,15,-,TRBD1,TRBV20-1,CSASIRGASGNTIYF,TGCAGTGCTAGTATCAGGGGGGCATCTGGAAACACCATATATTTT
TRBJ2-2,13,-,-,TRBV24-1,CATSAHWAGELFF,TGTGCCACCAGTGCCCACTGGGCCGGGGAGCTGTTTTTT
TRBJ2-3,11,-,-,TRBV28,CASSTLGTQYF,TGTGCCAGCAGCACTCTGGGTACGCAGTATTTT
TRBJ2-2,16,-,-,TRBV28,CASSFADSPNTGELFF,TGTGCCAGCAGTTTCGCCGACAGTCCGAACACCGGGGAGCTGTTTTTT
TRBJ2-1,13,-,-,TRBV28,CAGGTPQGNEQFF,TGTGCCGGAGGGACACCACAGGGGAATGAGCAGTTCTTC
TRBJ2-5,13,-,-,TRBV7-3,CASSFRPGETQYF,TGTGCCAGCAGCTTCCGGCCAGGCGAGACCCAGTACTTC
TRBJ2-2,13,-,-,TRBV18,CASSPPGSRELFF,TGTGCCAGCTCACCACCCGGGAGCAGGGAGCTGTTTTTT
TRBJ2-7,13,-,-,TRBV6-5,CASKRRDRYEQYF,TGTGCCAGCAAACGAAGGGACCGCTACGAGCAGTACTTC
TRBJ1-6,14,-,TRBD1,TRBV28,CASSSGTGDSPLHF,TGTGCCAGCAGTTCCGGGACAGGTGATTCACCCCTCCACTTT
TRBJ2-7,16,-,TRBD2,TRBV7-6,CASSLVSGASGLEQYF,TGTGCCAGCAGCTTAGTTTCGGGGGCTAGCGGGCTCGAGCAGTACTTC
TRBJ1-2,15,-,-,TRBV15,CATSRDTGRAYGYTF,TGTGCCACCAGCAGAGATACGGGAAGGGCCTATGGCTACACCTTC
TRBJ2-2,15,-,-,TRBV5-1,CASRGAGTNTGELFF,TGCGCCAGCAGAGGGGCGGGGACGAACACCGGGGAGCTGTTTTTT
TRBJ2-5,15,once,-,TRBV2,CASNRNGFTQETQYF,TGTGCCAGCAACAGAAATGGGTTCACGCAAGAGACCCAGTACTTC
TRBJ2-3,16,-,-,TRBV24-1,CATSDFGRAFADTQYF,TGTGCCACCAGTGATTTTGGCAGGGCTTTCGCAGATACGCAGTATTTT
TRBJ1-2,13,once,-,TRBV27,CASSLERNYGYTF,TGTGCCAGCAGTTTGGAAAGAAACTATGGCTACACCTTC